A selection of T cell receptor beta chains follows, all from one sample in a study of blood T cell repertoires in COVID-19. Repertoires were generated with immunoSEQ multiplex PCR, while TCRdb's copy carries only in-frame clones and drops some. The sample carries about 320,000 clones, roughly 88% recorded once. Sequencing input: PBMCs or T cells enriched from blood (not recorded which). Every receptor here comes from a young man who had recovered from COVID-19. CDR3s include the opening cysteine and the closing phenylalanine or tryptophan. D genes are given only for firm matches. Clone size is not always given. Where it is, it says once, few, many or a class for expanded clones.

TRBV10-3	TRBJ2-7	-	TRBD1	CATEDRSSYEQYF	TGTGCCACCGAGGACAGGTCTTCCTACGAGCAGTACTTC
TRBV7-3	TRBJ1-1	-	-	CASSLQAHTEAFF	TGTGCCAGCAGCTTACAGGCCCACACTGAAGCTTTCTTT
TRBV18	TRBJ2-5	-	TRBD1	CASSPRDRDGETQYF	TGTGCCAGCTCACCACGAGACAGGGACGGAGAGACCCAGTACTTC
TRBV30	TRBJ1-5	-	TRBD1	CAWTPGQGGEPQHF	TGTGCCTGGACTCCGGGACAGGGCGGGGAGCCCCAGCATTTT
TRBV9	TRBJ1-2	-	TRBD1	CASSAVRDRSNYGYTF	TGTGCCAGCAGCGCGGTGAGGGACAGATCTAACTATGGCTACACCTTC
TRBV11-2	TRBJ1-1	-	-	CASSLAPDSYTEAFF	TGTGCCAGCAGCTTAGCACCGGACAGCTACACTGAAGCTTTCTTT
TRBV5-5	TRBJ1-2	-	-	CASSLGDRNHGYTF	TGTGCCAGCAGCTTGGGCGACAGGAACCATGGCTACACCTTC
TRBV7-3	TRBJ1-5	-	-	CASSFIQGQPQHF	TGTGCCAGCAGCTTTATCCAGGGACAGCCCCAGCATTTT
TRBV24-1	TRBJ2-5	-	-	CATSQSGGGTQETQYF	TGTGCCACCAGTCAGTCGGGTGGGGGGACCCAAGAGACCCAGTACTTC
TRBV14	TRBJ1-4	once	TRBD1	CASSPTGRGEKLFF	TGTGCCAGCAGCCCGACAGGGCGGGGTGAAAAACTGTTTTTT
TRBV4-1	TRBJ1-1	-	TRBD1	CASSRAGTGQVKNTEAFF	TGCGCCAGCAGCCGAGCGGGGACAGGCCAGGTTAAGAACACTGAAGCTTTCTTT
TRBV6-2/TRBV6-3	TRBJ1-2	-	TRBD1	CASSRRTGGNYGYTF	TGTGCCAGCAGCCGACGGACAGGGGGCAACTATGGCTACACCTTC
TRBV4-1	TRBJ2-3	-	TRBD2	CASSPGLAGGGTDTQYF	TGCGCCAGCAGCCCGGGACTAGCGGGGGGCGGCACAGATACGCAGTATTTT
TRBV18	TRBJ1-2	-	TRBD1	CASSPTIPGQGDGYTF	TGTGCCAGCTCACCTACGATACCGGGACAGGGAGATGGCTACACCTTC
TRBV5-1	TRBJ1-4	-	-	CASSLQGGEKLFF	TGCGCCAGCAGCTTGCAGGGTGGGGAAAAACTGTTTTTT
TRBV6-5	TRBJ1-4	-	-	CASSYGGGGEKLFF	TGTGCCAGCAGTTACGGAGGCGGGGGTGAAAAACTGTTTTTT
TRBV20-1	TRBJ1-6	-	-	CSASSGAGSPLHF	TGCAGTGCTAGTTCAGGGGCCGGGTCACCCCTCCACTTT
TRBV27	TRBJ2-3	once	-	CASSLARVDTQYF	TGTGCCAGCAGTTTAGCCAGGGTGGATACGCAGTATTTT
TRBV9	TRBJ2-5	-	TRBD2	CASGTSEETQYF	TGTGCCAGCGGAACTAGCGAGGAGACCCAGTACTTC
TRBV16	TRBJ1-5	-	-	CASTANILQGLNNQPQHF	TGTGCCAGCACCGCCAATATATTACAGGGACTAAACAATCAGCCCCAGCATTTT
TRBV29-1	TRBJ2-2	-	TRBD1	CSVGQGNTGELFF	TGCAGCGTTGGACAGGGGAACACCGGGGAGCTGTTTTTT